The 22 T cell receptor beta chains in this list originate from one sample, sequenced in a study of high-grade serous ovarian cancer treatment subgroups. Tumor tissue was taken before any definitive surgery or chemotherapy was given. Profiling relied on immunoSEQ multiplex PCR, and the TCRdb table lists in-frame clones only, not all of them. The data contain about 2,200 clones, 60% to 70% of them singletons. Sequencing input: tumor tissue. The receptors were sampled from a human donor with high-grade serous ovarian cancer.

This chain joins TRBV25-1 and TRBJ1-1; tentatively, D is TRBD1 (6 bases). V was shortened by 2 bases and J by 0 bases, with 16 bases between the two germline ends. Germline V gene lookup returns CDR1 MGHDK and CDR2 SYGVNS. The CDR3 consists of 17 residues. The CDR3 DNA reads TGTGCCAGCAGTGAACTGGGACACAAATACATGAACACTGAAGCTTTCTTT. This sequence encodes CASSELGHKYMNTEAFF.

This chain connects TRBV10-2 to TRBJ1-2; 11 positions match TRBD1. CDR3 length: 14 amino acids. J gave up 2 bases and V 7 bases, and 3 bases lay outside the gene matches. Germline V gene lookup returns CDR1 WSHSY and CDR2 SAAADI. CDR3 in amino acids: CASTGQGANYGYTF. The DNA for the CDR3 is TGCGCCAGCACCGGACAGGGGGCCAACTATGGCTACACCTTC.

CDR3 sequence reads: CASSFDRETEAFF. The DNA of the CDR3 is TGTGCCAGCAGCTTTGACAGGGAGACTGAAGCTTTCTTT. V gene TRBV7-6 combines with J gene TRBJ1-1, with 7 bases lining up with TRBD1. The CDR3 has 13 residues. V was pared by 3 bases and J by 5 bases, with 3 bases of the junction left unmatched. The germline gives CDR1 SGHVS, CDR2 FNYEAQ.

This clone was seen a single time. The gene calls are TRBV7-1 and TRBJ1-3; D gene uncertain. TRBV7-1 is assigned to the ORF class and has an uncertain function. Trimming pared 4 bases from V and 8 bases from J, leaving 15 bases between. The CDR3 contains 14 residues. CDR3 amino acids: CASSLPVSTDTIYF. The CDR3 DNA reads TGTGCCAGCAGCTTGCCCGTATCTACAGACACCATATATTTT.

This rearrangement joins TRBV9 to TRBJ2-1; 10 bases align to TRBD2. After removal of 4 bases from V and 6 bases from J, the junction contained 7 bases not matched to a gene. The CDR3 sequence is 15 residues long. CDR1 and CDR2 from the germline V gene are SGDLS and YYNGEE. For the CDR3, the DNA is TGTGCCAGCAGCCCCCGGGAGCGGGGGGGCAATGAGCAGTTCTTC. Protein: CASSPRERGGNEQFF.

This chain joins TRBV6-1 and TRBJ2-1; D gene ambiguous. Germline V gene sequence: CDR1 MNHNS, CDR2 SASEGT. The CDR3 length is 13 residues. The CDR3: CGIRVNSYNEQFF. In nucleotides, the CDR3 is TGTGGGATTCGGGTAAACTCCTACAATGAGCAGTTCTTC.

By share of the sample, this clone is large. This chain links TRBV5-6 with TRBJ1-2; TRBD1 is a possible D gene (6 bases). V was clipped by 1 base and J by 6 bases, with 10 bases between them. The CDR3 extends over 13 amino acids. Germline CDR1 and CDR2: SGHDT and YYEEEE. As DNA, the CDR3 is TGTGCCAGCAGCTTGAGGGGACACCATGGCTACACCTTC. Translation gives CASSLRGHHGYTF. Using reference TRBV5-6 and TRBJ1-2 for the parts outside the CDR3, the full variable domain is DAGVTQSPTHLIKTRGQQVTLRCSPKSGHDTVSWYQQALGQGPQFIFQYYEEEERQRGNFPDRFSGHQFPNYSSELNVNALLLGDSALYLCASSLRGHHGYTFGSGTRLTVV.

V and J are TRBV15 and TRBJ2-5; 12 nucleotides match TRBD2. The J call may be faulty, since TRBJ2-7 better matches the DNA end. The germline V gene encodes CDR1 LNHNV and CDR2 YYDKDF (reference sequence). CDR3 length equals 19 residues. The CDR3 reads CATSRERQLAGGRRGEQYF. The CDR3 nucleotides are TGTGCCACCAGCAGAGAGCGTCAACTAGCGGGGGGCAGACGGGGCGAGCAGTACTTC.

The CDR3 DNA reads as TGTGCCAGCATGGAAAGAGCCAAAAACATTCAGTACTTC. It translates to CASMERAKNIQYF. The V and J genes are TRBV27 and TRBJ2-4; no firm D call. The V and J ends lost 7 bases and 0 bases respectively, with 7 bases between them. Germline-derived CDR1 and CDR2 are MNHEY and SMNVEV (reference sequence). This CDR3 spans 13 amino acids.

This rearrangement joins TRBV18 to TRBJ1-4; D call uncertain. The CDR3 totals 17 residues. V lost 0 bases, J lost 0 bases, and 11 bases lay in between. Germline V CDR1 and CDR2: KGHSH, LQKENI. The CDR3 loop is CASSPPGSQATNEKLFF. As DNA, the CDR3 is TGTGCCAGCTCACCACCGGGCAGCCAAGCAACTAATGAAAAACTGTTTTTT.

This chain connects TRBV5-8 to TRBJ1-3; D unclear. The CDR3 has 15 amino acids. CDR1 and CDR2 (germline): SGHTS, YDEGEE. Trimming took 2 bases from V and 2 from J, leaving 11 bases between them. The CDR3 region is CASSFSQVAGNTIYF. Here the CDR3 DNA reads TGTGCCAGCAGCTTTTCTCAGGTCGCTGGAAACACCATATATTTT. The variable domain in full, completed from reference TRBV5-8 and TRBJ1-3, reads EAGVTQSPTHLIKTRGQQATLRCSPISGHTSVYWYQQALGLGLQFLLWYDEGEERNRGNFPPRFSGRQFPNYSSELNVNALELEDSALYLCASSFSQVAGNTIYFGEGSWLTVV.

Only a few counts were recorded for this clone. CDR3 sequence reads: CASCPGGRENYGYTF. Written as DNA, the CDR3 is TGTGCCAGTTGCCCCGGGGGCAGGGAGAACTATGGCTACACCTTC. The chain joins TRBV19 to TRBJ1-2; D possibly corresponds to TRBD1 (6 bases). Per the germline V gene, CDR1 is LNHDA and CDR2 is SQIVND (reference sequence). This CDR3 is 15 amino acids long. Trimming shortened V by 8 bases and J by 2 bases, and 18 bases separated the two germline ends.

In its sample, this clone was seen a few times. The rearrangement joins TRBV2 to TRBJ1-6; D perhaps matches TRBD1 (5 bases). Germline V gene data show CDR1 as SNHLY and CDR2 as FYNNEI. Trimming removed 9 bases at V and 6 bases at J, with 12 bases between. The CDR3 extends over 13 amino acids. DNA of the CDR3: TGTGCCAGTACGGGACCGATTAATTCACCCCTCCACTTT. Translating it yields CASTGPINSPLHF.

The chain combines TRBV5-1 with TRBJ1-1; 11 bases are a match to TRBD1. CDR1 is SGHRS and CDR2 is YFSETQ in the germline V gene. V was pared by 4 bases and J by 3 bases, with 11 bases of the junction left unmatched. The CDR3 extends over 17 amino acids. This CDR3 reads CASSGGWTGGADTEAFF. CDR3 bases: TGCGCCAGCAGCGGGGGTTGGACAGGGGGCGCCGACACTGAAGCTTTCTTT.

The chain couples TRBV5-1 to TRBJ2-2; 7 bases are a match to TRBD1. V shed 0 bases, J shed 6 bases, and the junction held 2 bases outside the gene matches. The CDR3 spans 14 residues. Per the germline V gene, CDR1 is SGHRS and CDR2 is YFSETQ. The CDR3 loop is CASSLGGGAGELFF. CDR3 DNA: TGCGCCAGCAGCTTGGGAGGGGGCGCCGGGGAGCTGTTTTTT.

The V gene is TRBV9, the J gene TRBJ2-1, with TRBD2 identical over 10 bases. The length of the CDR3 is 15 residues. After removal of 4 bases from V and 3 bases from J, the junction contained 4 bases not matched to a gene. Germline values: CDR1 SGDLS, CDR2 YYNGEE. This chain's CDR3 is CASSPSGGFYNEQFF. In DNA, the CDR3 is TGTGCCAGCAGCCCTAGCGGGGGATTCTACAATGAGCAGTTCTTC.

This chain connects TRBV23-1 to TRBJ1-5; D uncertain. TRBV23-1 is placed among ORFs of uncertain function. The CDR3 consists of 13 residues. Trimming left V 6 bases short and J 7 bases short, with 13 bases between. The CDR3 loop reads CASSLKRRQPQHF. The CDR3 DNA follows: TGCGCCAGCAGCCTCAAAAGAAGACAGCCCCAGCATTTT.

In this sample, this clone turned up once. The chain links TRBV5-4 to TRBJ2-2, with 8 positions matching TRBD2. Germline V gene sequence: CDR1 SGHNT, CDR2 YYREEE (reference sequence). V was clipped by 0 bases and J by 2 bases; unmatched bases: 6. The CDR3 is made up of 17 amino acids. The CDR3 DNA sequence: TGTGCCAGCAGCTTGGGATCTCGGGGGGGAAACACCGGGGAGCTGTTTTTT. Encoded protein: CASSLGSRGGNTGELFF.

The chain carries TRBV18 and TRBJ2-6; D unresolved. The CDR3 sequence is 15 residues long. The V end lost 6 bases, the J end lost 0 bases, and 9 bases lay between the germline ends. CDR1 and CDR2 from the germline V gene are KGHSH and LQKENI. In DNA, the CDR3 is TGTGCCAGCTCTTCAAGAAACTCTGGGGCCAACGTCCTGACTTTC. It yields the protein CASSSRNSGANVLTF.

V gene TRBV19 combines with J gene TRBJ2-1, with 12 nucleotides matching TRBD2. This CDR3 contains 18 residues. Germline-derived CDR1 and CDR2 are LNHDA and SQIVND (reference sequence). The trim removed 5 bases at V and 4 bases at J, leaving 12 bases unmatched. CDR3 DNA: TGTGCCAGTAGTCCGCTAGCGGGGGGGCATCCATCGTACAATGAGCAGTTCTTC. Translated: CASSPLAGGHPSYNEQFF.

The J gene is TRBJ1-6, the V gene TRBV27; 8 positions match TRBD1. Trimming took 6 bases from V and 6 from J; bases not matched to a gene: 4. Germline values: CDR1 MNHEY, CDR2 SMNVEV (reference sequence). The CDR3 is 14 residues long. The CDR3 DNA reads as TGTGCCAGCAGGGACAGGGCGGGTAATTCACCCCTCCACTTT. Protein: CASRDRAGNSPLHF.

The sample holds a few counts of this clone. The rearrangement joins TRBV6-4 to TRBJ1-5; D is perhaps TRBD1 (5 bases). CDR3 length: 13 residues. The germline V gene encodes CDR1 MRHNA and CDR2 SNTAGT. V was trimmed by 6 bases and J by 2 bases, leaving 8 bases between them. CDR3 nucleotide sequence: TGTGCCAGCAGCCGGGACGGCAATCAGCCCCAGCATTTT. Translation gives CASSRDGNQPQHF.